A selection of T cell receptor beta chains follows, all from one sample in a study of blood T cell repertoires in COVID-19. The method was immunoSEQ multiplex PCR; TCRdb's version includes in-frame clones alone and lacks a portion of them. The sample has about 82,000 clones; roughly 80% are singletons. The source material was peripheral blood. The receptors shown here come from a man older than 75 with active or convalescent COVID-19. Both conserved end residues are part of each CDR3. A D gene is named only where the DNA matches it firmly. A clone size is listed for some rows: how often the clone was seen (once, few, many), or a class if it is expanded.

d_gene: TRBD1; abundance: NA; v_gene: TRBV6-5; j_gene: TRBJ1-1; CDR3aa: CASRLTGTGGGEAFF; CDR3nt: TGTGCCAGCAGGCTCACCGGGACAGGGGGTGGTGAAGCTTTCTTT
d_gene: NA; abundance: NA; v_gene: TRBV21-1; j_gene: TRBJ2-4; CDR3aa: CASSSGTGEDKNIQYF; CDR3nt: TGTGCCAGCAGCAGTGGGACAGGGGAAGACAAAAACATTCAGTACTTC
d_gene: NA; abundance: NA; v_gene: TRBV18; j_gene: TRBJ2-2; CDR3aa: CASSSHGDYTGELFF; CDR3nt: TGTGCCAGCTCATCACATGGGGACTACACCGGGGAGCTGTTTTTT
d_gene: NA; abundance: NA; v_gene: TRBV29-1; j_gene: TRBJ1-4; CDR3aa: CSVRRVLEEKLFF; CDR3nt: TGCAGCGTCCGCAGGGTCTTGGAGGAAAAACTGTTTTTT
d_gene: TRBD1; abundance: NA; v_gene: TRBV6-6; j_gene: TRBJ2-5; CDR3aa: CASSYSNRGNSETQYF; CDR3nt: TGTGCCAGCAGTTACTCGAACAGGGGGAACTCAGAGACCCAGTACTTC
d_gene: NA; abundance: NA; v_gene: TRBV6-1; j_gene: TRBJ1-2; CDR3aa: CASSEYMAVYGYTF; CDR3nt: TGTGCCAGCAGTGAGTACATGGCCGTCTATGGCTACACCTTC
d_gene: NA; abundance: NA; v_gene: TRBV3-1/TRBV3-2; j_gene: TRBJ2-5; CDR3aa: CASSQALGTQYF; CDR3nt: TGTGCCAGCAGCCAAGCTCTAGGGACCCAGTACTTC
d_gene: TRBD1; abundance: NA; v_gene: TRBV10-2; j_gene: TRBJ1-6; CDR3aa: CASKSTIGTGGFLRNSPLHF; CDR3nt: TGCGCCAGCAAATCGACAATTGGGACAGGGGGCTTTCTACGGAATTCACCCCTCCACTTT
d_gene: TRBD2; abundance: NA; v_gene: TRBV5-1; j_gene: TRBJ2-5; CDR3aa: CASTSSGGRETQYF; CDR3nt: TGCGCCAGCACGTCTAGCGGGGGGCGGGAGACCCAGTACTTC
d_gene: TRBD1; abundance: NA; v_gene: TRBV7-2; j_gene: TRBJ1-2; CDR3aa: CASSRDRNYGYTF; CDR3nt: TGTGCCAGCAGCCGGGACAGAAACTATGGCTACACCTTC
d_gene: TRBD1; abundance: NA; v_gene: TRBV5-1; j_gene: TRBJ2-1; CDR3aa: CASSLGDRYNEQFF; CDR3nt: TGCGCCAGCAGCTTGGGGGACAGATACAATGAGCAGTTCTTC
d_gene: NA; abundance: NA; v_gene: TRBV4-2; j_gene: TRBJ1-6; CDR3aa: CASSQDIGRIVDSPLHF; CDR3nt: TGTGCCAGCAGCCAAGATATTGGGCGAATCGTAGACTCACCCCTCCACTTT
d_gene: NA; abundance: NA; v_gene: TRBV30; j_gene: TRBJ1-5; CDR3aa: CAWCVPWGWEGNQPQHF; CDR3nt: TGTGCCTGGTGTGTACCTTGGGGGTGGGAGGGCAATCAGCCCCAGCATTTT
d_gene: TRBD1; abundance: once; v_gene: TRBV7-2; j_gene: TRBJ1-5; CDR3aa: CASSLGTGLNQPQHF; CDR3nt: TGTGCCAGCAGCTTAGGGACAGGACTCAATCAGCCCCAGCATTTT
d_gene: NA; abundance: NA; v_gene: TRBV10-1; j_gene: TRBJ1-1; CDR3aa: CASSETRGGAEAFF; CDR3nt: TGCGCCAGCAGTGAGACCAGAGGGGGTGCTGAAGCTTTCTTT
d_gene: NA; abundance: NA; v_gene: TRBV7-2; j_gene: TRBJ2-2; CDR3aa: CASSLGSGLFF; CDR3nt: TGTGCCAGCAGCTTAGGCTCGGGGTTGTTTTTT
d_gene: NA; abundance: NA; v_gene: TRBV4-2; j_gene: TRBJ1-6; CDR3aa: CASSQAGQTNSPLHF; CDR3nt: TGTGCCAGCAGCCAAGCCGGACAGACTAATTCACCCCTCCACTTT
d_gene: NA; abundance: NA; v_gene: TRBV6-5; j_gene: TRBJ1-5; CDR3aa: CASIPVYSNQPQHF; CDR3nt: TGTGCCAGCATCCCCGTATATAGCAATCAGCCCCAGCATTTT
d_gene: NA; abundance: NA; v_gene: TRBV5-1; j_gene: TRBJ2-5; CDR3aa: CASSFGVGETQYF; CDR3nt: TGCGCCAGCAGCTTCGGGGTGGGAGAGACCCAGTACTTC
d_gene: TRBD1; abundance: few; v_gene: TRBV28; j_gene: TRBJ1-2; CDR3aa: CASLAGQGSGGYTF; CDR3nt: TGTGCCAGCCTGGCGGGACAGGGGTCAGGTGGCTACACCTTC
d_gene: TRBD1; abundance: NA; v_gene: TRBV5-1; j_gene: TRBJ2-3; CDR3aa: CASSLGDRNTDTQYF; CDR3nt: TGCGCCAGCAGCTTGGGGGACAGGAACACAGATACGCAGTATTTT
d_gene: TRBD1; abundance: few; v_gene: TRBV18; j_gene: TRBJ1-1; CDR3aa: CASSPLTGENTEAFF; CDR3nt: TGTGCCAGCTCACCACTTACAGGGGAGAACACTGAAGCTTTCTTT
d_gene: NA; abundance: NA; v_gene: TRBV5-6; j_gene: TRBJ2-2; CDR3aa: CASSLAGGGELFF; CDR3nt: TGTGCCAGCAGCTTGGCCGGGGGCGGGGAGCTGTTTTTT
d_gene: NA; abundance: NA; v_gene: TRBV2; j_gene: TRBJ2-3; CDR3aa: CASSVGGRPIDTQYF; CDR3nt: TGTGCCAGCAGTGTGGGTGGGAGACCTATAGATACGCAGTATTTT
d_gene: NA; abundance: NA; v_gene: TRBV7-6; j_gene: TRBJ1-3; CDR3aa: CASSLVDGNTIYF; CDR3nt: TGTGCCAGCAGCTTAGTAGATGGAAACACCATATATTTT
d_gene: TRBD2; abundance: once; v_gene: TRBV20-1; j_gene: TRBJ2-5; CDR3aa: CSASRSGRLKTQYF; CDR3nt: TGCAGTGCTAGTCGTAGCGGGAGGCTGAAGACCCAGTACTTC
d_gene: TRBD2; abundance: NA; v_gene: TRBV5-4; j_gene: TRBJ2-3; CDR3aa: CASSLARGGWDTQYF; CDR3nt: TGTGCCAGCAGCTTGGCCCGCGGGGGTTGGGATACGCAGTATTTT
d_gene: TRBD1; abundance: NA; v_gene: TRBV3-1/TRBV3-2; j_gene: TRBJ2-3; CDR3aa: CASGGTGRTDTQYF; CDR3nt: TGTGCCAGCGGAGGGACAGGTCGTACAGATACGCAGTATTTT
d_gene: TRBD1; abundance: NA; v_gene: TRBV10-3; j_gene: TRBJ1-4; CDR3aa: CAISESRQGVSGNEKLFF; CDR3nt: TGTGCCATCAGTGAGTCTCGACAGGGGGTTTCAGGTAATGAAAAACTGTTTTTT
d_gene: NA; abundance: NA; v_gene: TRBV3-1/TRBV3-2; j_gene: TRBJ1-2; CDR3aa: CASSQLDRDTNYGYTF; CDR3nt: TGTGCCAGCAGCCAATTGGACCGGGACACCAACTATGGCTACACCTTC
d_gene: TRBD2; abundance: NA; v_gene: TRBV7-2; j_gene: TRBJ2-4; CDR3aa: CASSLAGTSGYIQYF; CDR3nt: TGTGCCAGCAGCTTAGCAGGGACTAGCGGGTACATTCAGTACTTC
d_gene: NA; abundance: NA; v_gene: TRBV11-2; j_gene: TRBJ2-1; CDR3aa: CASSNRSATYNEQFF; CDR3nt: TGTGCCAGCAGCAATAGGAGCGCGACGTACAATGAGCAGTTCTTC
d_gene: TRBD1; abundance: NA; v_gene: TRBV5-8; j_gene: TRBJ1-1; CDR3aa: CASSPIPGQVADTEAFF; CDR3nt: TGTGCCAGCAGCCCTATCCCGGGACAGGTGGCGGACACTGAAGCTTTCTTT
d_gene: TRBD2; abundance: NA; v_gene: TRBV12-5; j_gene: TRBJ2-2; CDR3aa: CASGLVAGASTGELFF; CDR3nt: TGTGCTAGTGGTTTGGTAGCGGGGGCGAGCACCGGGGAGCTGTTTTTT
d_gene: NA; abundance: once; v_gene: TRBV5-6; j_gene: TRBJ1-5; CDR3aa: CASSYQGINQPQHF; CDR3nt: TGTGCCAGCAGCTATCAGGGAATCAATCAGCCCCAGCATTTT
d_gene: TRBD1; abundance: NA; v_gene: TRBV4-1; j_gene: TRBJ1-4; CDR3aa: CASSQDRGVEKLFF; CDR3nt: TGCGCCAGCAGCCAAGACAGGGGGGTTGAAAAACTGTTTTTT